This passage covers 12 T cell receptor beta chains from one sample sequenced in a study of CD8+CD57+ T cells in acquired aplastic anemia. Whoever was chosen for sequencing had shown CD8+CD57+ cell expansion by flow cytometry. Profiling that covered TCR beta VDJ and CDR3 relied on genomic DNA as its template. TCRdb re-called the reads through MiXCR, storing one row per CDR3 protein. The sample records under 350,000 distinct CDR3 sequences, approximately 60% being singletons. Sample: sorted CD4+, CD8+, or CD8+CD57+ T cells (not recorded which) from PBMCs. The receptors derive from a human donor with aplastic anemia.

As for this clonotype: The conserved final phenylalanine or tryptophan is absent from the CDR3, which likely points to a read error. The chain has TRBV10-1 and TRBJ1-6; tentative D call: TRBD1 (6 bases). This CDR3 is 14 amino acids long. Looked up from germline, CDR1 is WNHNN and CDR2 is SYGVQD (reference sequence). This chain's CDR3 is CASSDARGNSPLHS. As DNA, the CDR3 is TGCGCCAGCAGTGACGCCAGGGGAAATTCGCCCCTCCACTCT.

The J gene is TRBJ2-2, the V gene TRBV11-1, with D perhaps matching TRBD1 or TRBD2 (6 bases each). The CDR3 loop spans 16 amino acids. Germline loops: CDR1 SGHAT, CDR2 FQDESV (reference sequence). The V gene lost 5 bases and the J gene lost 4 bases, with 17 bases spanning the gap. The CDR3 here is CASSQGLGGGTGELFF. The CDR3 nucleotides read TGTGCCAGCAGCCAAGGTCTAGGAGGGGGCACCGGGGAGCTGTTTTTT.

The rearrangement links TRBV5-1 to TRBJ2-2, with D possibly matching TRBD1 (5 bases). The CDR3 spans 16 residues. Germline lookup yields CDR1 SGHRS and CDR2 YFSETQ. V dropped 0 bases and J dropped 2 bases, with 11 bases sitting between them. The CDR3 nucleotides are TGCGCCAGCAGCTTGGTTCAGGGCTTAAACACCGGGGAGCTGTTTTTT. The encoded protein is CASSLVQGLNTGELFF.

This clonotype was seen at least ten times. The rearrangement joins TRBV12-3 or TRBV12-4 to TRBJ1-4; D is undetermined. The V end lost 4 bases, the J end lost 5 bases, and 11 bases lay between the germline ends. The CDR3 covers 14 residues. The chain's CDR3 is CASSYPAGNEKLFF. Written as DNA, the CDR3 is TGTGCCAGCAGTTACCCAGCTGGGAATGAAAAACTGTTTTTT.

This clonotype has ten or more counts. The chain joins TRBV7-9 to TRBJ2-1; TRBD2 agrees at 7 bases. This CDR3 has 15 amino acids. With V trimmed by 5 bases and J by 4 bases, 8 bases remained unmatched. The germline V gene encodes CDR1 SEHNR and CDR2 FQNEAQ (reference sequence). CDR3 in amino acids: CASSPGRGSYNEQFF. CDR3 DNA: TGTGCCAGCAGCCCCGGGCGGGGGTCATACAATGAGCAGTTCTTC. Full variable domain (missing parts from reference TRBV7-9 and TRBJ2-1): DTGVSQNPRHKITKRGQNVTFRCDPISEHNRLYWYRQTLGQGPEFLTYFQNEAQLEKSRLLSDRFSAERPKGSFSTLEIQRTEQGDSAMYLCASSPGRGSYNEQFFGPGTRLTVL.

The rearrangement joins TRBV7-8 to TRBJ1-1, with 9 bases identical to TRBD1. Looked up from germline, CDR1 is SGHVS and CDR2 is FQNEAQ. The CDR3 is 13 residues long. J lost 4 bases, V lost 9 bases, and 6 bases had no gene match. The CDR3 is CASKQGAITEAFF. The CDR3 DNA is TGTGCCAGTAAACAGGGGGCAATCACTGAAGCTTTCTTT. Using reference TRBV7-8 and TRBJ1-1 for the parts outside the CDR3, the full variable domain is GAGVSQSPRYKVAKRGQDVALRCDPISGHVSLFWYQQALGQGPEFLTYFQNEAQLDKSGLPSDRFFAERPEGSVSTLKIQRTQQEDSAVYLCASKQGAITEAFFGQGTRLTVV.

The chain employs TRBV2 and TRBJ2-6; D is possibly TRBD2 (5 bases). Per the germline V gene, CDR1 is SNHLY and CDR2 is FYNNEI. The ends were cut back, 9 bases at V and 4 bases at J, with 13 bases in the middle. The CDR3 has 14 amino acids. For the CDR3, the DNA is TGTGCCAGTCAAGGACTGAGGGGGGCCAACGTCCTGACTTTC. Residues: CASQGLRGANVLTF.

The sample holds many counts of this clonotype. The chain employs TRBV7-3 and TRBJ2-3; 12 bases align to TRBD1. From germline, CDR1 is SGHTA and CDR2 FQGTGA. Trimming at V came to 4 bases and at J to 6 bases, leaving 8 bases not matched to a gene. The CDR3 covers 16 residues. The CDR3, as DNA: TGTGCCAGCAGCTCTTCCGGGACAGGGGGCGCTGATACGCAGTATTTT. Its protein product is CASSSSGTGGADTQYF.

The V call is TRBV7-9, the J call TRBJ2-2, with D tentatively TRBD2 (5 bases). This CDR3 comprises 12 residues. The V end was cut by 4 bases, the J end by 8 bases, with 8 bases between. Germline-derived CDR1 and CDR2 are SEHNR and FQNEAQ (reference sequence). CDR3 nucleotides: TGTGCCAGCAGCTGGGAGACAGGGGAGCTGTTTTTT. Translated, it gives CASSWETGELFF. Full variable domain (remainder filled in from reference TRBV7-9 and TRBJ2-2): DTGVSQNPRHKITKRGQNVTFRCDPISEHNRLYWYRQTLGQGPEFLTYFQNEAQLEKSRLLSDRFSAERPKGSFSTLEIQRTEQGDSAMYLCASSWETGELFFGEGSRLTVL.

V is TRBV9 and J is TRBJ2-7; 9 positions agree with TRBD1. Germline CDR1 and CDR2: SGDLS and YYNGEE. The CDR3 extends over 24 amino acids. V trimming: 4 bases; J trimming: 3 bases; junction bases outside the gene matches: 35. The CDR3, as DNA: TGTGCCAGCAGCTTAAGAGGTCTCGGACCCAGGCTCCCAGGACGGGACAGGGCCGTCTACGAGCAGTACTTC. Translating it yields CASSLRGLGPRLPGRDRAVYEQYF.

This chain joins TRBV19 and TRBJ1-6, with D unclear. V shed 3 bases and J shed 11 bases, with 17 bases lying between them. Germline V gene lookup returns CDR1 LNHDA and CDR2 SQIVND (reference sequence). The CDR3 is 15 amino acids. The chain's CDR3 is CASSMEPRPSAPLHF. The CDR3 coding sequence is TGTGCCAGTAGTATGGAGCCTCGTCCGTCCGCACCCCTCCACTTT.

As for this clonotype: No conserved phenylalanine or tryptophan is present at the end of the CDR3, so a read error is the likely explanation. The rearrangement joins TRBV7-9 to TRBJ2-5; 8 bases are a match to TRBD1. This CDR3 spans 15 amino acids. From germline, CDR1 is SEHNR and CDR2 FQNEAQ (reference sequence). Trimming cost V 4 bases and J 0 bases; bases outside gene matches: 4. The CDR3 coding sequence is TGTGCCAGCAGCTCTCGGACAGGGAACCAAGAGACCCAGTACATC. It codes for CASSSRTGNQETQYI.